Listed below are T cell receptor beta chains from one sample, sequenced in a study of blood T cell repertoires in COVID-19. Using immunoSEQ multiplex PCR, the repertoire was profiled, and TCRdb retains in-frame clones only, with some absent. In the table there are around 42,000 clones, around 84% of which are singletons. Sequencing was carried out using peripheral blood. The receptor set was obtained from a woman aged 65 to 85 in a cohort sampled during active COVID-19. Both conserved end residues are trimmed from each CDR3.

TRBV29-1	SVARDRVIGEQF
TRBV6-5	ASSFGSLAGDTQY
TRBV5-6	ASSLGGNPGEQY
TRBV5-1	ASSLAGSATDTQY
TRBV28	ASSWGGQLYGYT
TRBV2	ASSRLAGPTDTQY
TRBV28	ASSFRNSLGAAF
TRBV5-1	ASSHRPQDRSLTDTQY
TRBV28	ASSLWSWRANEKLF
TRBV2	ASSVGTGRSGNTIY
TRBV2	ASTEGLTDFT
TRBV11-2	ASSLAWTHYEQY
TRBV28	ASSFGAGQGTQY
TRBV3-1/TRBV3-2	ASSLRTGPYT
TRBV29-1	SVEEGLLSSYNEQF
TRBV10-2	ASSPNIDRQETQY
TRBV28	ASKGQGGGSNQPQH
TRBV9	ASSVGTSGYEQY
TRBV18	ASSPGEDYGYT
TRBV5-1	ASSFTRPGEKLF
TRBV19	ASSLKGQGGSTDTQY
TRBV9	ASSVAAGDNTGELF
TRBV10-3	AISDTVADSTDTQY
TRBV9	ASSSGTSGNNEQF
TRBV20-1	SANGPKAF
TRBV4-3	ASSQEGGVKTEAF
TRBV7-9	ASSLSRASYNEQF
TRBV5-1	ASSGRQGMEWADTQY
TRBV7-2	ASSMTGADGYT
TRBV2	ASSEMGQGNTEAF
TRBV25-1	ASSAPGLAGGQQF
TRBV30	AWSGAGLWTEAF
TRBV28	ATSEGSTYEQY
TRBV9	ASSAAGAGNTIY
TRBV10-2	ASSPGQGAFETQY
TRBV7-9	ASSLGAGHEQY
TRBV19	ASSIQNTGISNQPQH
TRBV5-1	ASSLGQFQETQY
TRBV28	ASSLVPVQWEAF
TRBV4-2	ASSQDVSSYNEQF
TRBV2	ASSYLAGGLFVEQY
TRBV28	ASTTAGLADFGELF
TRBV19	ASTSQAPAEQF
TRBV27	ASSSRTGNTEAF
TRBV29-1	SVGAHTGQNIQY
TRBV11-2	ASSQRGRRTEAF
TRBV5-4	ASSPGQGGEQY